This T cell receptor beta chain was captured by sequencing in a study of vaccination and CD4 T cells after COVID-19. Study overall: Comprising six males and four females, the convalescent participants counted two Hispanic individuals among them.

The treatment denotes: roughly ten-day PBMC culture with coronavirus spike peptide pools or control peptides (ViraFEST assay). ViraFEST sequenced TCRs after peptide-pool expansion of antigen-specific T cells. Before Alpha, Beta and Delta appeared in the US, convalescents tested positive (March–late 2020). This CDR3 contains 16 residues. Germline trimming cut 5 bases from V and 1 base from J; bases unmatched to any gene: 5. Germline V gene sequence: CDR1 SGHTA, CDR2 FQGTGA. This clonotype showed up just a few times. Its antigen remains unknown. Sequencing of cultured CD4+ T cell DNA used the Oncomine TCR Beta short-read assay. Genomic DNA was isolated from CD4+ T cells that had been cultured. MiXCR was run by TCRdb on the PCR reads, yielding one entry per CDR3 protein. The repertoire has just under 20,000 distinct CDR3 sequences, 45% to 70% of them found once; the top ten carry roughly 10%.

This clonotype was sampled from a human donor who had recovered from COVID-19. The chain couples TRBV7-3 to TRBJ2-3; the match to TRBD2 covers 11 bases. The material sequenced was CD4+ T cells from blood, cultured in vitro. The chain's CDR3 is CASSRQGLAGTDTQYF. CDR3 DNA: TGTGCCAGCAGCCGCCAGGGACTAGCGGGCACAGATACGCAGTATTTT.